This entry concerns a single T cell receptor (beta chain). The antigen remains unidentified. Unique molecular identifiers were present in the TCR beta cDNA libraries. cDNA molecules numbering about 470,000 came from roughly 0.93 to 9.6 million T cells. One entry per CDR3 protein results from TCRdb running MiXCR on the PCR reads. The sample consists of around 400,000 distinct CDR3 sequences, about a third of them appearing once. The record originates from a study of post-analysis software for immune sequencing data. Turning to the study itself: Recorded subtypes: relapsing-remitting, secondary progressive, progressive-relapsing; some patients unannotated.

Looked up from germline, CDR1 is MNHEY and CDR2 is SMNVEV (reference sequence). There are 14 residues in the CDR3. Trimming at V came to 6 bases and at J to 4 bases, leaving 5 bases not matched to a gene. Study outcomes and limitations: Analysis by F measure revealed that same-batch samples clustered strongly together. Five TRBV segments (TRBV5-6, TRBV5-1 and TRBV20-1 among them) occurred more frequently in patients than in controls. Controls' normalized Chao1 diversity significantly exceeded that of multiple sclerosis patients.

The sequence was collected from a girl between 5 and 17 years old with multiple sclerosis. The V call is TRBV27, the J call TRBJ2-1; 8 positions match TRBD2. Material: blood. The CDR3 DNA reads TGTGCCAGCAGCCGGGGACTAGATTACAATGAGCAGTTCTTC. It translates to CASSRGLDYNEQFF.